This T cell receptor (beta chain) came from a study of HIV-infected patients and healthy controls. Regarding the study as a whole: CMV-associated CDR3s mostly grew nonsignificantly during therapy, while HIV-associated CDR3s declined significantly.

The CDR3 has 14 residues. CDR1 and CDR2 (germline): LNHNV, YYDKDF (reference sequence). J was trimmed by 2 bases and V by 10 bases; bases with no gene match: 8. All unsorted peripheral T cells were captured because whole blood was used without fractionation. There are many counts of this clonotype. As yet, its antigen is unknown. cDNA was made from 500 ng RNA using alpha and beta constant primers. Alpha and beta chain libraries were made separately by chain-specific third strand synthesis with multiplexing indices. TCRdb ran MiXCR on the 5' RACE reads and lists one entry per CDR3 protein. This table holds approximately 25,000 distinct CDR3 sequences, 7.5% to 10% found once.

The specimen was blood. This clonotype was sampled from an adult in good health. The J gene is TRBJ2-1, the V gene TRBV15, with 7 bases lining up with TRBD2. The CDR3 nucleotides are TGTGCCAGCGAGAGGGGAGGGACCTACAATGAGCAGTTCTTC. Protein: CASERGGTYNEQFF.